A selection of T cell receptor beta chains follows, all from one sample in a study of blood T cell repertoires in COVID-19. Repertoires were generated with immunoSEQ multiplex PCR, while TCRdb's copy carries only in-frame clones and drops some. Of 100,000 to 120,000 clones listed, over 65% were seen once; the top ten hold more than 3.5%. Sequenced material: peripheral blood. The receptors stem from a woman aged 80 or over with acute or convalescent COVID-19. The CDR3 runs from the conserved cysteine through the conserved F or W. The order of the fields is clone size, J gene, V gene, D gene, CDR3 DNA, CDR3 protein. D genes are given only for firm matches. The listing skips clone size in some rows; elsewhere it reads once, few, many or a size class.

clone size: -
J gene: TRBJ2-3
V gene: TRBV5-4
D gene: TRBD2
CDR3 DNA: TGTGCCAGCAGCTTGCCCCTAGCGGACACAGATACGCAGTATTTT
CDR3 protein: CASSLPLADTDTQYF

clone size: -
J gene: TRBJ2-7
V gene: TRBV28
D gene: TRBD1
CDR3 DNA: TGTGCCAGCTACAAACAGGGGACCACCTACGAGCAGTACTTC
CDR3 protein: CASYKQGTTYEQYF

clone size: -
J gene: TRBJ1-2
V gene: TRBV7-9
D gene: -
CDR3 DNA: TGTGCCAGCAGCTTAGCGGCATCGGGGAGCGGTAATGGCTACACCTTC
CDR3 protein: CASSLAASGSGNGYTF

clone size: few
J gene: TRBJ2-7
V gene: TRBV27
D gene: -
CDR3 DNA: TGTGCCAGCAGTTTGGAGAGGTACTCCTACGAGCAGTACTTC
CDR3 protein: CASSLERYSYEQYF

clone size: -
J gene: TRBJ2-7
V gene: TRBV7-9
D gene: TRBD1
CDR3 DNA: TGTGCCAGCAGTTGGACAGGCATGGACGAGCAGTACTTC
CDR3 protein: CASSWTGMDEQYF

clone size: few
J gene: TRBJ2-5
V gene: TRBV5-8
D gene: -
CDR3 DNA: TGTGCCAGCAGCCCGTCCGCGAACAGGCGTCAAGAGACCCAGTACTTC
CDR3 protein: CASSPSANRRQETQYF

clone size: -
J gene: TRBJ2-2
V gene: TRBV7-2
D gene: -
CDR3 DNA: TGTGCCAGCAGCTTAATAGCTGGAGAGGTCACCGGGGAGCTGTTTTTT
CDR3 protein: CASSLIAGEVTGELFF

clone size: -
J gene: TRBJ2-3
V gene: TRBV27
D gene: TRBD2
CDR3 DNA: TGTGCCAGCAGCCTAAGACTAGCGGGCCTTTCCCGCACAGATACGCAGTATTTT
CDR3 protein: CASSLRLAGLSRTDTQYF

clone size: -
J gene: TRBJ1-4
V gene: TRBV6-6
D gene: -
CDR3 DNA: TGTGCCAGCAGCACAACGGAAAGGGGGGGTGAAAAACTGTTTTTT
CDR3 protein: CASSTTERGGEKLFF

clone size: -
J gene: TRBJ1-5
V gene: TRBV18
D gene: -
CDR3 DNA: TGTGCCAGCTCACAGACACATAATCAGCCCCAGCATTTT
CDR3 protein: CASSQTHNQPQHF

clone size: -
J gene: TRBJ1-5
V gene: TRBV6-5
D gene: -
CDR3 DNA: TGTGCCAGCAGGGGCGCGGGGGCTAATCAGCCCCAGCATTTT
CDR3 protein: CASRGAGANQPQHF

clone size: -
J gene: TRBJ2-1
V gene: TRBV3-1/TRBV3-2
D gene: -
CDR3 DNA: TGTGCCAGCAGCCAAGATTTGTGGGACTCGCAGTTCTTC
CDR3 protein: CASSQDLWDSQFF

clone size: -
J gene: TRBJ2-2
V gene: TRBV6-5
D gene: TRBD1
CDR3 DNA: TGTGCCAGCAGCAGACAGGGTAACACCGGGGAGCTGTTTTTT
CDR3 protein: CASSRQGNTGELFF

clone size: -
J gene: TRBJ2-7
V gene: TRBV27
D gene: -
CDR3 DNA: TGTGCCAGCAGGGGAGCTTACGAGCAGTACTTC
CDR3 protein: CASRGAYEQYF

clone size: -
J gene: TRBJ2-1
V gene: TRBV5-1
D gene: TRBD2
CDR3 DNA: TGCGCCAGCAGCTTTACTAGCGGGTCAGGTGGGGGCAATGAGCAGTTCTTC
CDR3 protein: CASSFTSGSGGGNEQFF

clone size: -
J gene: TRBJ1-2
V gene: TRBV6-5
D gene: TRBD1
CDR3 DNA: TGTGCCAGCAGTTATGGGACAGGGCTAAACTATGGCTACACCTTC
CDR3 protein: CASSYGTGLNYGYTF

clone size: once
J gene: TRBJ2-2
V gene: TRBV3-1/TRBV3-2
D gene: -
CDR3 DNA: TGTGCCAGCAGCCCAGAGATCCGAGGCACCGGGGAGCTGTTTTTT
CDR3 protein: CASSPEIRGTGELFF

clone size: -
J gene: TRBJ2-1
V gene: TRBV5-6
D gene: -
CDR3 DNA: TGTGCCAGCAGCAAAGGGACACCCTCGGACAATGAGCAGTTCTTC
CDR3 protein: CASSKGTPSDNEQFF

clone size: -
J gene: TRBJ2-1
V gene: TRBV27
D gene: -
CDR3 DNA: TGTGCCAGCAGTCTAGGAAAGAACAATGAGCAGTTCTTC
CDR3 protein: CASSLGKNNEQFF

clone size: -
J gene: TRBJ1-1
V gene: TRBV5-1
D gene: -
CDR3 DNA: TGCGCCAGCAGTTTTTCGGGGGATGTCACTGAAGCTTTCTTT
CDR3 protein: CASSFSGDVTEAFF

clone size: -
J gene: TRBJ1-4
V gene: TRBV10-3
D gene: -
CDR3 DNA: TGTGCCTCCAATGGGGGGGCTGCGGCTAATGAAAAACTGTTTTTT
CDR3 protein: CASNGGAAANEKLFF

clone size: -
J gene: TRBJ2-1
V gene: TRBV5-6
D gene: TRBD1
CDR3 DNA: TGTGCCAGCAGCAGGGACAGGGTGGGTGAGCAGTTCTTC
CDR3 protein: CASSRDRVGEQFF

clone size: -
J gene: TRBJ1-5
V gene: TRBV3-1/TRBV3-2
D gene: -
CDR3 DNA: TGTGCCAGCAGCCAAGACCAAGGGGACAAACAGCCCCAGCATTTT
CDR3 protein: CASSQDQGDKQPQHF

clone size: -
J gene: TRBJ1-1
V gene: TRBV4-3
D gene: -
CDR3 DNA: TGCGCCAGCAGCCAAGAGTGGGGGGGTACTGAAGCTTTCTTT
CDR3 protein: CASSQEWGGTEAFF

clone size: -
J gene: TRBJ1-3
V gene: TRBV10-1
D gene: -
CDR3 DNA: TGCGCCAGTGGACAGTTCGGCTCTGGAAACACCATATATTTT
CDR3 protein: CASGQFGSGNTIYF

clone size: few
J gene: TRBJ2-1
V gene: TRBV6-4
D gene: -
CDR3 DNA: TGTGCCAGCAGTGAATTCAGGGCTTCCAATGAGCAGTTCTTC
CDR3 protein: CASSEFRASNEQFF

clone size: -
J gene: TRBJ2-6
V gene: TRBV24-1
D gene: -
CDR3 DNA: TGTGCCACCAGTGACCGGTATCAGAGGTCTGGGGCCAACGTCCTGACTTTC
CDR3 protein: CATSDRYQRSGANVLTF

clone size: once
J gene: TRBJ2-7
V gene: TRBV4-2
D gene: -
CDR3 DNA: TGTGCCAGCAGCCTCAACGTACTATCCGTCTACGAGCAGTACTTC
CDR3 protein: CASSLNVLSVYEQYF

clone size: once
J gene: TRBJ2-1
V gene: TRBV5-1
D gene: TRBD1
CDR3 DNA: TGCGCCAGCGGGGGACAGGCCTCCAATGAGCAGTTCTTC
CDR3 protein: CASGGQASNEQFF

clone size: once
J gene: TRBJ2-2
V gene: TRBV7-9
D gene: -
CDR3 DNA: TGTGCCAGCAGCTTGCCGGGGAGGACCGGGGAGCTGTTTTTT
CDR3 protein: CASSLPGRTGELFF

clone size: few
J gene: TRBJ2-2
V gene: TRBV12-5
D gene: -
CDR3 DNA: TGTGCTAGTGGTTTGGCACCAGACACCACGAACACCGGGGAGCTGTTTTTT
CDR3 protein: CASGLAPDTTNTGELFF

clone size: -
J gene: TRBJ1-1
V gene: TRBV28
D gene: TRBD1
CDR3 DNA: TGTGCCAGCAGTCGCCGACAGGGTGTGGTTTTGAACACTGAAGCTTTCTTT
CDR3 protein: CASSRRQGVVLNTEAFF

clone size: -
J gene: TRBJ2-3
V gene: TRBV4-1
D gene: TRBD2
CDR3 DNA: TGCGCCAGCAGCCAACCGGGACTAGCGGGGGGCACAGATACGCAGTATTTT
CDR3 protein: CASSQPGLAGGTDTQYF

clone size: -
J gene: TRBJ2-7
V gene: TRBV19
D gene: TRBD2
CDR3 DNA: TGTGCCAGTAGCCTCCTAGCGGGGGGATCCTACGAGCAGTACTTC
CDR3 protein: CASSLLAGGSYEQYF

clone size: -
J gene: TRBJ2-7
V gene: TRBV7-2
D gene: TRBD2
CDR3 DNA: TGTGCCAGCAGCCCTAGTGCTAGCGGCTCCTACGAGCAGTACTTC
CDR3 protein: CASSPSASGSYEQYF

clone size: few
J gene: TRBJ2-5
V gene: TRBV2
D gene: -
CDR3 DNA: TGTGCCAGCAGTGAAACTAGCAGTCAGTACTTC
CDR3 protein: CASSETSSQYF